One sample yielded the 19 T cell receptor beta chains listed below, sequenced in a study of blood T cell repertoires in COVID-19. The assay was immunoSEQ multiplex PCR, and TCRdb's table has in-frame clones only and misses some. The table has about 32,000 clones, roughly 91% seen once; the top ten hold 0.95% to 1.1%. Sequences were obtained from peripheral blood. These receptors were collected from a man between 65 and 85 years old with active or convalescent COVID-19.

This chain links TRBV28 with TRBJ2-2; D is unclear. Deletions cut 8 bases from V and 1 base from J, with 8 bases between. This CDR3 has 13 amino acids. The germline V gene has CDR1 MDHEN and CDR2 SYDVKM. For the CDR3, the DNA is TGTGCCAGCGAGCAAGAGAACACCGGGGAGCTGTTTTTT. It translates to CASEQENTGELFF.

This chain links TRBV5-1 with TRBJ1-1; a weak D match, TRBD1 (5 bases). V was trimmed by 0 bases and J by 7 bases, leaving 19 bases between them. Germline V gives CDR1 SGHRS, CDR2 YFSETQ. The CDR3 extends over 16 amino acids. The CDR3 DNA reads TGCGCCAGCAGCTTGGCCCCAAATCAACCGGGGGTTGAAGCTTTCTTT. Its protein product is CASSLAPNQPGVEAFF.

In its sample, this clone was seen once. The chain employs TRBV5-1 and TRBJ2-7; D uncertain. V was clipped by 2 bases and J by 2 bases, with 11 bases between them. Germline CDR1 reads SGHRS; CDR2 reads YFSETQ. The CDR3 length is 14 residues. CDR3 residues: CASSFNTLTYEQYF. Written as DNA, the CDR3 is TGCGCCAGCAGCTTTAACACCTTAACCTACGAGCAGTACTTC.

On this clone itself: Within the sample, other DNA sequences also encode this same CDR3. This chain joins TRBV18 and TRBJ1-5, with 7 nucleotides matching TRBD1. The CDR3 sequence is 15 residues long. Unmatched junction bases numbered 2, after V lost 1 base and J lost 2 bases. The germline V gene has CDR1 KGHSH and CDR2 LQKENI. CDR3: CASSPQGAGNQPQHF. As DNA, the CDR3 is TGTGCCAGCTCACCACAGGGGGCGGGCAATCAGCCCCAGCATTTT.

This clone was seen a single time. V and J are TRBV5-5 and TRBJ2-3; D gene ambiguous. CDR1 is SGHKS, CDR2 YYEKEE, per germline (reference sequence). The CDR3 has 16 residues. V was clipped by 0 bases and J by 0 bases, with 11 bases between them. As DNA, the CDR3 is TGTGCCAGCAGCTTGGCCCCAGGTTTTAGCACAGATACGCAGTATTTT. Amino acid sequence: CASSLAPGFSTDTQYF.

This chain's CDR3 is CASTRLASGEDEQFF. CDR3 in DNA: TGTGCCAGCACTAGGTTGGCTAGCGGGGAGGATGAGCAGTTCTTC. The genes are TRBV2 and TRBJ2-1; 9 bases align to TRBD2. The ends lost 7 bases at V and 8 bases at J; junction bases unmatched: 12. From germline, CDR1 is SNHLY and CDR2 FYNNEI. The CDR3 loop spans 15 amino acids.

The V gene is TRBV5-5, the J gene TRBJ1-1; D is undetermined. The CDR3 consists of 13 residues. Germline assignment: CDR1 SGHKS and CDR2 YYEKEE (reference sequence). The V end lost 4 bases, the J end lost 7 bases, and 14 bases lay between the germline ends. The CDR3 nucleotides are TGTGCCAGCAGCCTTGTCGTTGGCGGTGAAGCTTTCTTT. This codes for CASSLVVGGEAFF.

J is TRBJ2-3 and V is TRBV7-9, with no clear D. The germline V gene encodes CDR1 SEHNR and CDR2 FQNEAQ (reference sequence). Trimming cost V 2 bases and J 4 bases, with 4 bases left between them. This CDR3 is built from 12 residues. CDR3: CASSLLADTQYF. Written as DNA, the CDR3 is TGTGCCAGCAGCTTACTTGCAGATACGCAGTATTTT.

This chain joins TRBV12-5 and TRBJ2-7; 13 bases fit TRBD2. With 5 bases clipped from V and 7 bases from J, the junction kept 5 bases outside the gene matches. Per germline, CDR1 LGHNT and CDR2 FRNRAP. CDR3 length: 14 amino acids. In DNA, the CDR3 is TGTGCTAGTGGTAGGGGACTAGCGGGGAGGGAGCAGTACTTC. Translation gives CASGRGLAGREQYF. The full variable domain, rest sourced from reference TRBV12-5 and TRBJ2-7, is DARVTQTPRHKVTEMGQEVTMRCQPILGHNTVFWYRQTMMQGLELLAYFRNRAPLDDSGMPKDRFSAEMPDATLATLKIQPSEPRDSAVYFCASGRGLAGREQYFGPGTRLTVT.

The chain carries TRBV5-4 and TRBJ2-5; 8 nucleotides match TRBD2. After removal of 4 bases from V and 3 bases from J, the junction contained 2 bases not matched to a gene. From germline, CDR1 is SGHNT and CDR2 YYREEE (reference sequence). The CDR3 runs to 13 residues. This CDR3 is CASSQLAEETQYF. In DNA form, the CDR3 reads TGTGCCAGCAGCCAACTAGCGGAAGAGACCCAGTACTTC. Looking up the rest from reference TRBV5-4 and TRBJ2-5 gives the full variable domain: ETGVTQSPTHLIKTRGQQVTLRCSSQSGHNTVSWYQQALGQGPQFIFQYYREEENGRGNFPPRFSGLQFPNYSSELNVNALELDDSALYLCASSQLAEETQYFGPGTRLLVL.

The V and J genes are TRBV7-6 and TRBJ2-1; 9 nucleotides match TRBD2. The V and J ends lost 5 bases and 4 bases, in that order; junction bases with no gene match: 6. The CDR3 is 15 amino acids. Germline V gene sequence: CDR1 SGHVS, CDR2 FNYEAQ. The CDR3 loop is CASSQQTSGYNEQFF. The CDR3 bases are TGTGCCAGCAGCCAACAGACTAGCGGATACAATGAGCAGTTCTTC.

This clone was seen once. The chain uses TRBV24-1 and TRBJ2-7, with TRBD1 matching 7 bases. The CDR3 totals 17 residues. Germline lookup yields CDR1 KGHDR and CDR2 SFDVKD. With 4 bases clipped from V and 0 bases from J, the junction kept 11 bases outside the gene matches. CDR3 loop: CATSEGPTGASSYEQYF. The CDR3 coding sequence is TGTGCCACCAGTGAGGGACCTACAGGGGCAAGCTCCTACGAGCAGTACTTC.

V and J are TRBV19 and TRBJ2-7, with D perhaps TRBD2 (6 bases). This CDR3 has 12 amino acids. The V end was cut by 9 bases, the J end by 2 bases, with 11 bases between. Germline V CDR1 and CDR2: LNHDA, SQIVND (reference sequence). The CDR3 spells CASRGGTYEQYF. Written as DNA, the CDR3 is TGTGCCAGCCGAGGAGGGACCTACGAGCAGTACTTC.

This clone has a handful of counts. The V call is TRBV24-1, the J call TRBJ2-5, with 7 positions matching TRBD1. The ends lost 5 bases at V and 5 bases at J; junction bases unmatched: 7. CDR3 length: 14 residues. Germline loops: CDR1 KGHDR, CDR2 SFDVKD. The CDR3 region has the DNA TGTGCCACCAGTGGGACAGGCGTCTCGGAGACCCAGTACTTC. Its protein is CATSGTGVSETQYF.

The J gene is TRBJ2-3, the V gene TRBV29-1; tentatively, D is TRBD1 (5 bases). V was clipped by 5 bases and J by 4 bases, with 10 bases between them. CDR3 size: 12 residues. The germline V gene has CDR1 SQVTM and CDR2 ANQGSEA. CDR3 residues: CSVQGSSDTQYF. The CDR3 DNA reads as TGCAGCGTTCAGGGCTCTTCAGATACGCAGTATTTT.

This chain links TRBV10-1 with TRBJ1-2; D possibly corresponds to TRBD1 (6 bases). V lost 6 bases to trimming and J lost 7 bases, with 21 bases between them. Germline assignment: CDR1 WNHNN and CDR2 SYGVQD (reference sequence). The CDR3 runs to 15 residues. DNA of the CDR3: TGCGCCAGCAGCCTCCCCTACAGGGTTCTTTGTGGCTACACCTTC. This encodes CASSLPYRVLCGYTF.

The gene calls are TRBV28 and TRBJ2-7; the match to TRBD1 covers 7 bases. This CDR3 has 12 amino acids. Germline V gives CDR1 MDHEN, CDR2 SYDVKM. J gave up 4 bases and V 10 bases, and 7 bases lay outside the gene matches. CDR3 region: CATNRQGYEQYF. As DNA, the CDR3 is TGTGCCACCAACCGACAGGGATACGAGCAGTACTTC. Full variable domain (outside the CDR3, taken from reference TRBV28 and TRBJ2-7): DVKVTQSSRYLVKRTGEKVFLECVQDMDHENMFWYRQDPGLGLRLIYFSYDVKMKEKGDIPEGYSVSREKKERFSLILESASTNQTSMYLCATNRQGYEQYFGPGTRLTVT.

The chain links TRBV7-2 to TRBJ1-6; possible D gene TRBD1, 6 bases. CDR1 and CDR2 from the germline V gene are SGHTA and FQGNSA. V was cut by 3 bases and J by 5 bases, with 17 bases left in between. This CDR3 comprises 17 residues. CDR3: CASSLESRGANNSPLHF. CDR3 bases: TGTGCCAGCAGCTTGGAGTCCAGGGGCGCGAATAATTCACCCCTCCACTTT.

J is TRBJ1-1 and V is TRBV7-3; no clear D. Trimming left V 5 bases short and J 1 base short, with 8 bases between. The germline gives CDR1 SGHTA, CDR2 FQGTGA. This CDR3 comprises 13 residues. The CDR3 sequence: CASSEGRNTEAFF. Here the CDR3 DNA reads TGTGCCAGCAGCGAAGGGAGGAACACTGAAGCTTTCTTT.